What follows are 32 T cell receptor beta chains derived from one specimen sequenced in a study of vaccination and CD4 T cells after COVID-19. TCRdb re-analysed the PCR reads in MiXCR, keeping a single row per CDR3 protein. Here the sample spans around 20,000 distinct CDR3 sequences, about 57% being singletons. This specimen consisted of CD4+ T cells from blood, obtained before SARS-CoV-2 vaccination. These receptor sequences come from a human donor who had recovered from COVID-19.

The V and J genes are TRBV7-2 and TRBJ2-5; unclear D gene. V was clipped by 5 bases and J by 4 bases, with 8 bases between them. CDR1 SGHTA and CDR2 FQGNSA come from the germline V gene. There are 12 residues in the CDR3. This chain's CDR3 is CASSPVLETQYF. The CDR3 nucleotides read TGTGCCAGCAGCCCCGTTCTAGAGACCCAGTACTTC.

The genes are TRBV2 and TRBJ2-7; TRBD2 agrees at 11 bases. The length of the CDR3 is 15 residues. Germline V gene sequence: CDR1 SNHLY, CDR2 FYNNEI. With 6 bases clipped from V and 0 bases from J, the junction kept 4 bases outside the gene matches. CDR3 DNA sequence: TGTGCCAGCAGCAGAGGGACTAGCGGCTCCTACGAGCAGTACTTC. Amino acids: CASSRGTSGSYEQYF.

The V call is TRBV4-3, the J call TRBJ2-3; weak D call: TRBD2 (5 bases). Per the germline V gene, CDR1 is LGHNA and CDR2 is YSLEER. CDR3 size: 15 residues. The V gene lost 0 bases and the J gene lost 2 bases, with 9 bases spanning the gap. CDR3 DNA: TGCGCCAGCAGCCAAGAGGTAGCGATCACAGATACGCAGTATTTT. It is translated as CASSQEVAITDTQYF.

This chain joins TRBV19 and TRBJ2-7, with D perhaps TRBD2 (6 bases). The V end lost 7 bases, the J end lost 3 bases, and 16 bases lay between the germline ends. CDR1 and CDR2 from the germline V gene are LNHDA and SQIVND (reference sequence). This CDR3 has 14 residues. The CDR3 sequence: CASNTGLANYEQYF. CDR3 nucleotides: TGTGCCAGTAATACTGGGCTAGCGAACTACGAGCAGTACTTC.

The chain couples TRBV28 to TRBJ1-6; D not certain. Trimming took off 6 bases at V and 6 bases at J, with 15 bases between the two ends. CDR1 is MDHEN, CDR2 SYDVKM, per germline. The CDR3 totals 15 residues. The chain's CDR3 is CASRASGIGNSPLHF. In DNA, the CDR3 is TGTGCCAGCAGGGCTTCGGGGATCGGTAATTCACCCCTCCACTTT.

The chain employs TRBV20-1 and TRBJ2-3; 8 bases align to TRBD2. The germline V gene encodes CDR1 DFQATT and CDR2 SNEGSKA (reference sequence). There are 15 residues in the CDR3. Unmatched junction bases numbered 9, after V lost 4 bases and J lost 3 bases. This CDR3 reads CSANTGLAGTDTQYF. The DNA for the CDR3 is TGCAGTGCTAACACAGGACTAGCAGGAACAGATACGCAGTATTTT.

The chain recombines TRBV6-1 with TRBJ2-1; 8 bases fit TRBD2. The V gene end was trimmed by 6 bases and the J gene end by 8 bases; junction bases not matched to a gene: 9. CDR1 is MNHNS, CDR2 SASEGT, per germline. The CDR3 length is 14 residues. For the CDR3, the DNA is TGTGCCAGCAGCTTGTTGGCGGGAGGCGATGAGCAGTTCTTC. Translated, it gives CASSLLAGGDEQFF.

This chain's CDR3 is CASRTGYREAFF. CDR3 sequence (DNA): TGTGCCAGCAGGACAGGGTATCGGGAGGCTTTCTTT. This chain links TRBV6-1 with TRBJ1-1; 7 bases agree with TRBD1. CDR3 length equals 12 residues. CDR1 is MNHNS, CDR2 SASEGT, per germline. V trimming: 6 bases; J trimming: 11 bases; junction bases outside the gene matches: 9.

The chain combines TRBV10-3 with TRBJ2-1; tentative D call: TRBD2 (6 bases). V lost 2 bases, J lost 8 bases, and 19 bases lay in between. Germline V gene data show CDR1 as ENHRY and CDR2 as SYGVKD. The CDR3 has 16 residues. Here the CDR3 reads CAISERAGPTGDEQFF. The CDR3 DNA reads TGTGCCATCAGTGAGCGAGCGGGTCCCACTGGCGATGAGCAGTTCTTC.

V usage is TRBV6-5 and J usage is TRBJ1-2, with 9 bases that match TRBD1. V shed 2 bases, J shed 8 bases, and the junction held 3 bases outside the gene matches. CDR1 and CDR2 from the germline V gene are MNHEY and SVGAGI. The CDR3 is made up of 13 amino acids. CDR3 region: CASSYLTGGGYTF. CDR3 coding DNA: TGTGCCAGCAGTTACCTTACAGGGGGCGGCTACACCTTC.

This clonotype was picked up a small number of times. The chain combines TRBV20-1 with TRBJ2-3, with 7 bases identical to TRBD2. Germline values: CDR1 DFQATT, CDR2 SNEGSKA (reference sequence). The CDR3 runs to 16 residues. V dropped 0 bases and J dropped 5; count of bases not matched to a gene: 11. The CDR3 loop reads CSARDRVGAGKDTQYF. CDR3 sequence (DNA): TGCAGTGCTAGAGATCGAGTGGGAGCGGGGAAAGATACGCAGTATTTT.

This clonotype was recorded a few times. V is TRBV6-1 and J is TRBJ1-5; D not certain. Trimming took 1 base from V and 4 from J, leaving 5 bases between them. The germline V gene encodes CDR1 MNHNS and CDR2 SASEGT. The CDR3 has 13 amino acids. The DNA for the CDR3 is TGTGCCAGCAGTGAAGGGGGTAATCAGCCCCAGCATTTT. It translates to CASSEGGNQPQHF.

This clonotype was observed a few times. The V and J genes are TRBV6-1 and TRBJ1-5, with D maybe TRBD1 (6 bases). The V and J ends lost 5 bases and 5 bases respectively, with 13 bases between them. Germline V CDR1 and CDR2: MNHNS, SASEGT. This CDR3 region has 14 residues. The CDR3: CASSRGDTYQPQHF. DNA of the CDR3: TGTGCCAGCAGTCGCGGGGACACGTATCAGCCCCAGCATTTT.

This chain uses TRBV30 with TRBJ2-5; TRBD2 matches 14 bases. This CDR3 is 18 amino acids long. V was clipped by 3 bases and J by 2 bases; unmatched bases: 11. The germline CDR1 and CDR2 sequences are GTSNPN and SVGIG (reference sequence). CDR3 DNA: TGTGCCTGGAGCGCAGGGACTAGCGGGAGCTACCCACAAGAGACCCAGTACTTC. Translating gives CAWSAGTSGSYPQETQYF.

V and J are TRBV28 and TRBJ1-2; TRBD1 might be the D (5 bases). Trimming left V 5 bases short and J 5 bases short, with 15 bases between. The germline V gene encodes CDR1 MDHEN and CDR2 SYDVKM. CDR3 length: 14 residues. CDR3 nucleotides: TGTGCCAGCAGTCAACCGGGCAGGGCATATGGCTACACCTTC. Its translation: CASSQPGRAYGYTF.

This clonotype was seen a single time. The gene calls are TRBV20-1 and TRBJ2-1; D perhaps matches TRBD1 (5 bases). Germline V gene sequence: CDR1 DFQATT, CDR2 SNEGSKA (reference sequence). The CDR3 is 13 residues long. Trimming removed 3 bases at V and 4 bases at J, with 10 bases between. CDR3 sequence reads: CSASLGVYNEQFF. For the CDR3, the DNA is TGCAGTGCTAGCTTAGGGGTATACAATGAGCAGTTCTTC.

This chain joins TRBV2 and TRBJ1-1; D perhaps matches TRBD1 (5 bases). The CDR3 length is 13 residues. Per the germline V gene, CDR1 is SNHLY and CDR2 is FYNNEI. The V end was cut by 1 base, the J end by 3 bases, with 6 bases between. The CDR3 spells CASSEEGYTEAFF. CDR3 nucleotide sequence: TGTGCCAGCAGTGAAGAGGGGTACACTGAAGCTTTCTTT.

This clonotype was recorded only once. The chain has TRBV7-8 and TRBJ2-7, with 8 bases matching TRBD1. Per germline, CDR1 SGHVS and CDR2 FQNEAQ. CDR3 size: 14 residues. The junction had 4 bases not matched to a gene; V was cut back by 3 bases and J by 3 bases. The CDR3: CASSFRTGYYEQYF. The CDR3 bases are TGTGCCAGCAGCTTTCGGACAGGGTACTACGAGCAGTACTTC.

The chain recombines TRBV19 with TRBJ1-1, with 7 nucleotides matching TRBD1. Germline V gene data show CDR1 as LNHDA and CDR2 as SQIVND (reference sequence). CDR3 length: 10 residues. The V segment lost 11 bases and the J segment 10 bases; nucleotides outside the gene matches: 7. DNA of the CDR3: TGTGCCTCAAAGGAGGGGGCAGCTTTCTTT. Protein product: CASKEGAAFF.

The chain has TRBV6-1 and TRBJ2-7; 7 nucleotides line up with TRBD2. Per germline, CDR1 MNHNS and CDR2 SASEGT. The V and J ends lost 3 bases and 0 bases, in that order; junction bases with no gene match: 5. The CDR3 length is 15 residues. The CDR3, as DNA: TGTGCCAGCAGTGAGATGGCGGGAGACTCCTACGAGCAGTACTTC. Translated, it gives CASSEMAGDSYEQYF.

The gene calls are TRBV19 and TRBJ2-7, with D unclear. V was cut by 5 bases and J by 2 bases, with 10 bases left in between. Germline-derived CDR1 and CDR2 are LNHDA and SQIVND (reference sequence). The CDR3 length is 13 residues. The CDR3 reads CASSPESTYEQYF. In nucleotides, the CDR3 is TGTGCCAGTAGTCCAGAATCAACCTACGAGCAGTACTTC.

This clonotype has more than one count but fewer than ten. V usage is TRBV20-1 and J usage is TRBJ2-1; D possibly corresponds to TRBD2 (6 bases). This CDR3 contains 16 residues. Germline loops: CDR1 DFQATT, CDR2 SNEGSKA (reference sequence). With 0 bases removed from V and 7 bases from J, the gap between germline ends came to 19 bases. DNA for the CDR3: TGCAGTGCTAGAGATCCAGGACCTAGTGGGAGGAATGAGCAGTTCTTC. Translating it yields CSARDPGPSGRNEQFF.

The chain uses TRBV12-3 or TRBV12-4 and TRBJ2-7, with a possible D match to TRBD1 (7 bases). V lost 7 bases and J lost 1, with 20 bases in between. This CDR3 comprises 16 residues. The chain's CDR3 is CASTPGTGEVSYEQYF. The CDR3 nucleotides are TGTGCCAGCACCCCGGGAACAGGGGAGGTTTCCTACGAGCAGTACTTC.

This chain joins TRBV2 and TRBJ2-3; 9 nucleotides line up with TRBD2. Germline V gives CDR1 SNHLY, CDR2 FYNNEI. The CDR3 is 17 residues long. Losses at the gene ends were 1 base for V and 1 base for J; bases not matched to a gene: 6. DNA for the CDR3: TGTGCCAGCAGTGAAGGGGCGGGAGGGCCTCGCACAGATACGCAGTATTTT. Its protein product is CASSEGAGGPRTDTQYF. Looking up the rest from reference TRBV2 and TRBJ2-3 gives the full variable domain: EPEVTQTPSHQVTQMGQEVILRCVPISNHLYFYWYRQILGQKVEFLVSFYNNEISEKSEIFDDQFSVERPDGSNFTLKIRSTKLEDSAMYFCASSEGAGGPRTDTQYFGPGTRLTVL.

The V call is TRBV28, the J call TRBJ1-1, with TRBD1 identical over 7 bases. CDR3 length: 17 residues. From germline, CDR1 is MDHEN and CDR2 SYDVKM. V gave up 3 bases and J gave up 5 bases; unmatched junction bases: 15. CDR3 nucleotide sequence: TGTGCCAGCAGTTTTAAACAGGGGACACCTTGGGGGACTGAAGCTTTCTTT. Translated, it gives CASSFKQGTPWGTEAFF.

The chain is built from TRBV6-1 and TRBJ1-1, with a possible D match to TRBD1 (5 bases). The CDR3 is made up of 16 amino acids. V shed 5 bases and J shed 3 bases, with 19 bases lying between them. Germline CDR1 and CDR2: MNHNS and SASEGT. The CDR3 sequence is CASSRTGRRDDTEAFF. The CDR3 coding sequence is TGTGCCAGCAGTAGGACCGGACGTCGGGACGACACTGAAGCTTTCTTT.

V gene TRBV6-5 combines with J gene TRBJ1-1; D remains unclear. CDR1 and CDR2 (germline): MNHEY, SVGAGI. The germline V and J ends were trimmed by 3 bases and 1 base, with 6 bases remaining between them. The CDR3 has 13 residues. CDR3 region: CASSYLGNTEAFF. DNA for the CDR3: TGTGCCAGCAGTTATTTGGGGAACACTGAAGCTTTCTTT.

This clonotype showed up just a few times. The chain links TRBV15 to TRBJ1-2; no firm D call. V lost 4 bases to trimming and J lost 2 bases, with 8 bases between them. CDR1 and CDR2 from the germline V gene are LNHNV and YYDKDF (reference sequence). CDR3 length: 13 amino acids. For the CDR3, the DNA is TGTGCCACCAGCATTGGAGGGAACTATGGCTACACCTTC. Protein sequence: CATSIGGNYGYTF.

In this sample, this clonotype turned up once. The chain has TRBV5-1 and TRBJ1-1; D might be TRBD1 (5 bases). Germline CDR1 SGHRS, CDR2 YFSETQ. The CDR3 sequence is 15 residues long. V was clipped by 0 bases and J by 4 bases, with 13 bases between them. Here the CDR3 DNA reads TGCGCCAGCAGCTTGGACCTCGGCAGGGTCACTGAAGCTTTCTTT. Its protein is CASSLDLGRVTEAFF.

The V gene is TRBV24-1, the J gene TRBJ2-6, with D tentatively TRBD1 (5 bases). Germline V gives CDR1 KGHDR, CDR2 SFDVKD. This CDR3 is built from 15 residues. V was pared by 4 bases and J by 4 bases, with 10 bases between. This CDR3 reads CATSEEGVGANVLTF. In DNA, the CDR3 is TGTGCCACCAGTGAAGAAGGGGTCGGGGCCAACGTCCTGACTTTC.

The chain recombines TRBV28 with TRBJ2-3; D is unclear. V was trimmed by 7 bases and J by 1 base, leaving 12 bases between them. Germline values: CDR1 MDHEN, CDR2 SYDVKM. This CDR3 has 14 amino acids. CDR3 residues: CASKVVDGTDTQYF. Written as DNA, the CDR3 is TGTGCCAGCAAGGTAGTGGACGGCACAGATACGCAGTATTTT.

The rearrangement joins TRBV20-1 to TRBJ1-2; 7 nucleotides align to TRBD1. Per the germline V gene, CDR1 is DFQATT and CDR2 is SNEGSKA (reference sequence). This CDR3 is built from 14 residues. Losses at the gene ends were 6 bases for V and 5 bases for J; bases not matched to a gene: 12. CDR3 nucleotides: TGCAGTGCGTTGTCCCGACAGGGCGGGTATGGCTACACCTTC. This translates into CSALSRQGGYGYTF.